This T cell receptor beta chain is drawn from a study of shared clonotypes between healthy human individuals (dated by TCRdb to 2020 to 2021). Study-level background: A couple of women and a few men aged 18 to 49 years were included in the cohort. Per donor, three plates each were used for CD4 naive and CD4 memory, two for CD8 naive, and one for CD8 memory. To increase sequencing depth and limit assay-specific biases, TCR repertoire library preparation and sequencing were carried out by different laboratories using diverse techniques. Between about 0.94 and 8.9 billion PBMCs per donor were obtained by leukapheresis. The study deeply sequenced blood TCR repertoires of about 5 healthy adults to estimate repertoire size and the extent of clonotype sharing between individuals. On the study overall, not on this receptor specifically: Based on pairwise subsampling, the degree of clonotype sharing among donors was expected to be affected by sequencing depth. Only blood was sampled, and tissue TCR repertoires likely differ from those in blood. The genetic and exposure-history diversity represented was limited by the small number of donors. Naive subsets generally had larger estimated clonotype richness than memory subsets did. When a few donors were compared, the shared fraction of clonotypes was approximately 5% for naive CD4, around 3.5% for naive CD8, 2% to 2.5% for memory CD4, and 0.35% to 0.5% for memory CD8. Clonotypes shared by all four sorted-subset donors showed higher generation probabilities than non-shared clonotypes. Even with the large sequencing depth, rarefaction of the sorted-subset datasets indicated that sequencing was incomplete.

The donors were healthy, HIV-negative adults who had no recently reported acute infections or vaccinations. Every donor was a Caucasian adult residing in Nashville, Tennessee, USA. CD4+ T cells were enriched by magnetic negative selection; naive cells were then positively selected on CD45RA, and the negative fraction formed the memory subset. Blood was obtained by leukapheresis, after which PBMCs were separated by Ficoll-Histopaque density gradient centrifugation and cryopreserved in liquid nitrogen vapor phase. Analytical flow cytometry was used to check the purity and quantity of every magnetically sorted T cell population. Genomic DNA was isolated from every sorted fraction and measured by UV absorbance on a Nanodrop 2000c. Regarding this clone: The antigen this receptor binds is unknown. There are no base qualities to consult, and no much larger clone falls within one base.

Using the deep immunoSEQ assay, multiplex PCR amplified TCR CDR3 regions from genomic DNA. Genomic DNA extracted from each cell subset was distributed evenly over all wells of several immunoSEQ 96-well plates, and each plate served as one replicate. For sorted subsets, each replicate PCR was loaded with roughly 0.2 ug genomic DNA, equivalent to about 33,000 T cell genomes. The purified libraries were quantified using a Qubit 3.0 fluorometer, sized with a Bioanalyzer 2100, and then quantified again using the KAPA Library Quantification kit. A separate single-read 150-cycle Illumina NextSeq 550 flow cell was used to sequence each immunoSEQ 96-well plate. In the original analysis: Because only junctional sequences without quality scores were contained in the immunoSEQ output, filtering matching that applied to full-length reads could not be performed. Sequences were annotated with PyIR, a Python wrapper for IgBLAST v1.9, and V/J genes and CDR3 were assigned using IMGT germline references. Reads were removed for weak V/J assignments (E-value above 1e-6), missing CDR3, stop codons, out-of-frame junctions, or ambiguous translated residues. V3J clonotypes were defined as sequences sharing an identical inferred V gene, J gene, and CDR3 amino acid sequence. Percentage overlap between repertoires was computed as shared unique clonotypes divided by the size of the smaller repertoire. Repertoire richness was assessed with RTK rarefaction, the Chao1 estimator, and Recon v2.1 estimates of unobserved clonotypes. Generation probabilities were computed with OLGA for all TCRbeta clonotypes obtained by the gDNA method from several donors. TCRdb carries this immuneACCESS record with in-frame sequences only. Its versions omit some clonotypes, under half of them owing to an unresolved V gene in the studies checked, with the rest unexplained. The DNA was the basis for D and trimming; V, J and clone size are from that table. Recorded for this sample are some 1,100,000 clones; about 84% of them occurred a single time. Under 0.65% of the sample belongs to the ten largest clones.

Sequencing used memory CD4+ T cells from PBMCs. Explained via the paper, the cell subset or site label denotes: CD45RA-negative fraction. The TCR originated in a man in his late teens or twenties in good health. Some clones in this sample may be carry-over from other donors' samples.

The CDR3 reads as follows: CASSDGRQGAYEQYF. The bases read TGTGCCAGCAGCGATGGCCGACAGGGCGCCTACGAGCAGTACTTC. The rearrangement joined TRBV9 to TRBJ2-7; the central 7 bases match TRBD1. Via the germline V gene, CDR1 is SGDLS and CDR2 YYNGEE. Trimming leaves V shorter by 3 bases and J shorter by 2 bases, with the junction holding 8 bases beyond the gene matches. The CDR3 covers 15 residues, taking in both the cysteine and the phenylalanine. The entry retains the CDR3 DNA only, 45 bases that are in frame from base 1.